These T cell receptor beta chains were read from a single sample in a study of T cell repertoires in cytomegalovirus infection. TCRdb re-called the reads through MiXCR, storing one row per CDR3 protein. The table has fewer than 85,000 distinct CDR3 sequences, roughly 44% seen once. Their recognized antigens are unknown. The input for sequencing was CD8+ T cells from cultured PBMCs, taken from culture after CMV antigen stimulation. These receptors all stem from a human donor in good health (CMV status not recorded). Some clones in this sample may be carry-over from other donors' samples. The CDR3 runs from the conserved cysteine through the conserved F or W. D genes are given only for firm matches. Not all rows give a size; the values are once, few, many and, for expanded clones, a class.

d_gene | abundance | j_gene | v_gene | CDR3aa | CDR3nt
TRBD1 | . | TRBJ2-7 | TRBV19 | CASRPGTGGALDEQYF | TGTGCCAGTAGGCCCGGGACAGGGGGCGCGCTGGACGAGCAGTACTTC
TRBD2 | . | TRBJ2-1 | TRBV9 | CASSSAGTSSHNEQFF | TGTGCCAGCAGTTCAGCCGGGACTAGCAGCCACAATGAGCAGTTCTTC
. | few | TRBJ1-3 | TRBV11-2 | CASSLDHRPERGSGNTIYF | TGTGCCAGCAGCTTAGATCACCGGCCTGAACGAGGGTCCGGAAACACCATATATTTT
TRBD1 | . | TRBJ2-5 | TRBV6-1 | CASSGTGEGVQETQYF | TGTGCCAGCAGTGGGACAGGCGAGGGGGTCCAAGAGACCCAGTACTTC
. | . | TRBJ2-3 | TRBV11-2 | CASSLPRKPDTQYF | TGTGCCAGCAGCTTGCCTCGAAAGCCAGATACGCAGTATTTT
. | . | TRBJ1-5 | TRBV20-1 | CSALLGHSNQPQHF | TGCAGTGCGCTCCTCGGACATAGCAATCAGCCCCAGCATTTT
. | few | TRBJ2-7 | TRBV28 | CASSFLASSYEQYF | TGTGCCAGCAGTTTTTTAGCGTCCTCCTACGAGCAGTACTTC
. | . | TRBJ2-7 | TRBV12-3/TRBV12-4 | CASSPHGGPYEQYF | TGTGCCAGCAGTCCCCATGGAGGACCCTACGAGCAGTACTTC
. | . | TRBJ1-5 | TRBV10-2 | CASSVGDNQPQHF | TGCGCCAGCAGTGTAGGAGATAATCAGCCCCAGCATTTT
. | . | TRBJ2-7 | TRBV7-8 | CASGLVPYEQYF | TGTGCCAGCGGTCTCGTGCCTTACGAGCAGTACTTC
TRBD2 | few | TRBJ2-3 | TRBV7-2 | CASSFFAGGTPPDTQYF | TGTGCCAGCAGCTTTTTCGCGGGGGGTACCCCCCCAGATACGCAGTATTTT
TRBD2 | . | TRBJ2-5 | TRBV12-3/TRBV12-4 | CASSLAASGDDKETQYF | TGTGCCAGCAGTTTAGCGGCTAGCGGAGACGATAAAGAGACCCAGTACTTC
TRBD1 | . | TRBJ1-2 | TRBV28 | CASSFGGTGDGYTF | TGTGCCAGCAGTTTCGGAGGGACAGGGGATGGCTACACCTTC
. | few | TRBJ2-7 | TRBV7-8 | CASSSSERTYEQYF | TGTGCCAGCAGCTCCAGCGAGAGAACCTACGAGCAGTACTTC
. | . | TRBJ1-6 | TRBV27 | CASSIGSYNSPLHF | TGTGCCAGCAGCATAGGTTCCTATAATTCACCCCTCCACTTT
. | . | TRBJ2-4 | TRBV7-6 | CASYWGGGGDFAKNIQYF | TGTGCCAGCTACTGGGGAGGAGGAGGGGATTTTGCCAAAAACATTCAGTACTTC
. | . | TRBJ1-5 | TRBV12-3/TRBV12-4 | CASSRILNSNQPQHF | TGTGCCAGCAGCAGAATCTTGAATAGCAATCAGCCCCAGCATTTT
. | few | TRBJ1-5 | TRBV7-2 | CASSPTLSNQPQHF | TGTGCCAGCAGCCCTACCCTTAGCAATCAGCCCCAGCATTTT
. | once | TRBJ2-5 | TRBV28 | CASSLAGEEETQYF | TGTGCCAGCAGTTTAGCCGGGGAAGAGGAGACCCAGTACTTC
. | few | TRBJ2-7 | TRBV7-8 | CASSPRLPYEQYF | TGTGCCAGCAGCCCCCGTCTCCCCTACGAGCAGTACTTC
TRBD1 | . | TRBJ1-6 | TRBV12-3/TRBV12-4 | CASRRSSGQDNSLLHF | TGTGCCAGCAGGAGATCTTCCGGACAGGATAATTCACTCCTCCACTTT
TRBD2 | many | TRBJ2-7 | TRBV7-2 | CASSLVSGGAYYEQYF | TGTGCCAGCAGCTTAGTTAGCGGGGGGGCCTACTACGAGCAGTACTTC
. | many | TRBJ2-6 | TRBV7-8 | CASSLAVAQRLGSGANVLTF | TGTGCCAGCAGCTTAGCGGTCGCCCAGCGATTAGGCTCTGGGGCCAACGTCCTGACTTTC
. | . | TRBJ2-7 | TRBV4-2 | CASSQGLQKSYEQYF | TGTGCCAGCAGCCAAGGGCTTCAGAAAAGCTACGAGCAGTACTTC
. | . | TRBJ1-2 | TRBV2 | CAKTETYGYTF | TGTGCCAAGACAGAGACCTATGGCTACACCTTC
. | medium-sized | TRBJ2-2 | TRBV6-5 | CASSYWGTTGELFF | TGTGCCAGCAGTTACTGGGGAACCACCGGGGAGCTGTTTTTT
. | few | TRBJ2-2 | TRBV12-3/TRBV12-4 | CASSLADWTGELFF | TGTGCCAGCAGTTTGGCCGACTGGACCGGGGAGCTGTTTTTT
TRBD1 | . | TRBJ1-5 | TRBV20-1 | CSARDLAGGDHQPQHF | TGCAGTGCTAGAGATTTGGCAGGGGGAGACCATCAGCCCCAGCATTTT
TRBD1 | few | TRBJ1-2 | TRBV12-3/TRBV12-4 | CASSTLMDRGFMLDGYTF | TGTGCCAGCAGTACTCTGATGGACAGGGGATTCATGCTTGATGGCTACACCTTC
. | few | TRBJ2-7 | TRBV7-8 | CASSRRKRENSYEQYF | TGTGCCAGCAGCAGACGGAAAAGGGAAAACTCCTACGAGCAGTACTTC